The rows below give T cell receptor beta chains drawn from one sample of a study of cytomegalovirus exposure and HLA in healthy donors. Sequencing used immunoSEQ multiplex PCR; TCRdb keeps in-frame clones, though not all of them. Its table records just over 200,000 clones. Sequencing was carried out using PBMCs. The source is a girl aged 2-15 years in good health and CMV-seropositive. Both conserved end residues are part of each CDR3. D genes are given only for firm matches.

v_gene	d_gene	j_gene	CDR3aa	CDR3nt
TRBV28	TRBD1	TRBJ1-1	CASSLDRVNTEAFF	TGTGCCAGCAGTTTGGACAGGGTGAACACTGAAGCTTTCTTT
TRBV10-3	.	TRBJ2-1	CAISESTRVMPSSYNEQFF	TGTGCCATCAGTGAGTCGACCAGGGTGATGCCGAGCTCCTACAATGAGCAGTTCTTC
TRBV6-1	.	TRBJ2-7	CASSETGGATYEQYF	TGTGCCAGCAGTGAAACGGGGGGCGCCACCTACGAGCAGTACTTC
TRBV6-1	.	TRBJ1-4	CASSVPTGRSTNEKLFF	TGTGCCAGCAGTGTACCTACAGGGCGCTCAACTAATGAAAAACTGTTTTTT
TRBV27	.	TRBJ1-2	CASSSPGSRDYGYTF	TGTGCCAGCAGTTCCCCAGGTTCACGAGACTATGGCTACACCTTC
TRBV2	TRBD1	TRBJ1-5	CASSLTGVAGRDNSNQPQHF	TGTGCCAGCAGCCTAACAGGGGTAGCAGGTAGGGATAATAGCAATCAGCCCCAGCATTTT
TRBV19	TRBD1	TRBJ1-5	CASRGQGGNQPQHF	TGTGCCAGCAGAGGACAGGGGGGCAATCAGCCCCAGCATTTT
TRBV21-1	.	TRBJ2-3	CASRQPKEGLRGSDTQYF	TGTGCCAGCAGACAACCGAAAGAAGGATTGCGGGGGTCAGATACGCAGTATTTT
TRBV4-2	TRBD2	TRBJ2-1	CASSETSSDEQFF	TGTGCCAGCAGCGAGACTAGCTCCGATGAGCAGTTCTTC
TRBV6-5	.	TRBJ2-7	CASSPDSVPYEQYF	TGTGCCAGCAGTCCCGACTCGGTACCCTACGAGCAGTACTTC
TRBV10-3	.	TRBJ1-2	CAISESAQASGYTF	TGTGCCATCAGTGAGTCGGCGCAGGCCTCAGGCTACACCTTC
TRBV29-1	.	TRBJ2-5	CSVRYEETQYF	TGCAGCGTCCGCTATGAGGAGACCCAGTACTTC
TRBV27	TRBD1	TRBJ1-2	CASSLSSQGVSGYTF	TGTGCCAGCAGTTTATCGTCACAGGGGGTTAGTGGCTACACCTTC
TRBV7-9	.	TRBJ1-2	CASSNRDFLVAGYTF	TGTGCCAGCAGTAACCGGGACTTTCTTGTCGCCGGCTACACCTTC
TRBV28	TRBD1	TRBJ1-5	CASRKGDRVDQPQHF	TGTGCCAGCAGGAAAGGAGACAGGGTTGACCAGCCCCAGCATTTT
TRBV2	TRBD1	TRBJ1-1	CASSEATGVEAFF	TGTGCCAGCAGTGAGGCGACAGGGGTCGAAGCTTTCTTT
TRBV5-4	TRBD2	TRBJ2-1	CASSPRGVKNEQFF	TGTGCCAGCAGCCCTCGGGGGGTTAAGAATGAGCAGTTCTTC